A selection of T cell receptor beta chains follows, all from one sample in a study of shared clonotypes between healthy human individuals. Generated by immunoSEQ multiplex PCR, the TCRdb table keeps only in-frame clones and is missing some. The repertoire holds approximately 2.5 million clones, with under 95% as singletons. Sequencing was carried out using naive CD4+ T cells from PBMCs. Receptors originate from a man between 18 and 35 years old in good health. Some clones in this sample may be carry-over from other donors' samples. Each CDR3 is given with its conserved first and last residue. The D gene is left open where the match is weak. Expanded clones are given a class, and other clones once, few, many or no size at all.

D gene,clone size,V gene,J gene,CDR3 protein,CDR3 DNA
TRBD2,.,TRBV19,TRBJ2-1,CASSMRGLPMDEQFF,TGTGCCAGTAGTATGAGGGGACTACCCATGGATGAGCAGTTCTTC
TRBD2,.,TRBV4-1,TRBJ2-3,CASSQSGLAGERGQGNTQYF,TGCGCCAGCAGCCAATCTGGACTAGCGGGAGAGAGGGGGCAAGGGAATACGCAGTATTTT
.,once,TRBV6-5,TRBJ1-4,CASSRGPTNEKLFF,TGTGCCAGCTCGCGGGGGCCAACTAATGAAAAACTGTTTTTT
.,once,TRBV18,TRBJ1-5,CASSATGNQPQHF,TGTGCCAGCTCAGCTACAGGGAATCAGCCCCAGCATTTT
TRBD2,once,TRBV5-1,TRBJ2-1,CASSLSSGKSYNEQFF,TGCGCCAGCAGCCTCTCTAGCGGGAAGTCTTACAATGAGCAGTTCTTC
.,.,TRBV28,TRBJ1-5,CASNNIAQPQHF,TGTGCCAGCAATAATATAGCGCAGCCCCAGCATTTT
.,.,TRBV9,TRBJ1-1,CASSGGGTMNTEAFF,TGTGCCAGCAGCGGAGGCGGGACAATGAACACTGAAGCTTTCTTT
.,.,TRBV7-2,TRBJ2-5,CAETADWTSETQYF,TGTGCCGAGACCGCGGACTGGACTTCGGAGACCCAGTACTTC
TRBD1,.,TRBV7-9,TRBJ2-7,CASSGGQGSSEQYF,TGTGCCAGCAGTGGGGGACAGGGTTCGTCCGAGCAGTACTTC
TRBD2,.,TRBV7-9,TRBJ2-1,CASSLERESYNEQFF,TGTGCCAGCAGCCTTGAGCGGGAGTCCTACAATGAGCAGTTCTTC
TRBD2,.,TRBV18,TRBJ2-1,CASSPPLVAGGGNEQFF,TGTGCCAGCTCACCACCCCTTGTAGCGGGAGGTGGGAATGAGCAGTTCTTC
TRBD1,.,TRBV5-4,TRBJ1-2,CASSLAGRGQAYTF,TGTGCCAGCAGCTTGGCCGGCAGGGGGCAAGCCTACACCTTC
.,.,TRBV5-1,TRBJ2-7,CASSLAATYYEQYF,TGCGCCAGCAGCTTGGCCGCGACCTACTACGAGCAGTACTTC
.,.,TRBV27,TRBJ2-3,CASCHRDSATDTQYF,TGTGCCAGCTGTCACAGGGACTCAGCTACTGATACGCAGTATTTT
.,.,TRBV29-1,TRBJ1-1,CSVALGMNTEAFF,TGCAGCGTTGCTCTGGGGATGAACACTGAAGCTTTCTTT
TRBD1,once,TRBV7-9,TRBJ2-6,CATPQGEISGANVLTF,TGTGCCACGCCACAGGGGGAGATCTCTGGGGCCAACGTCCTGACTTTC
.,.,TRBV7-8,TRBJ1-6,CASSAGPLPNSPLHF,TGTGCCAGCAGCGCCGGGCCGCTTCCAAATTCACCCCTCCACTTT
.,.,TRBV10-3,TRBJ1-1,CAISESSRINTEAFF,TGTGCCATCAGTGAGTCAAGTCGGATCAACACTGAAGCTTTCTTT
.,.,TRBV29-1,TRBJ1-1,CSVELGGTEAFF,TGCAGCGTTGAGCTGGGGGGCACTGAAGCTTTCTTT
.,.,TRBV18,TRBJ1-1,CASSPPFVGTAFF,TGTGCCAGCTCACCACCGTTTGTAGGGACAGCTTTCTTT
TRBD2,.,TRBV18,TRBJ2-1,CASSQGLAGPQFF,TGTGCCAGCTCACAGGGACTAGCGGGCCCGCAGTTCTTC
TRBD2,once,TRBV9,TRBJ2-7,CASSPGTSGIYEQYF,TGTGCCAGCAGCCCCGGGACTAGCGGGATTTACGAGCAGTACTTC
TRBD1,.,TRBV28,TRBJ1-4,CASSLADRGATNEKLFF,TGTGCCAGCAGTTTAGCGGACAGGGGTGCAACTAATGAAAAACTGTTTTTT
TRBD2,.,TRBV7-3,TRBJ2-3,CASSPSGSSTDTQYF,TGTGCCAGCAGCCCTAGCGGGAGTAGCACAGATACGCAGTATTTT
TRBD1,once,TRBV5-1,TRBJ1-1,CASSSGQGDNTEAFF,TGCGCCAGCAGCTCCGGACAGGGGGACAACACTGAAGCTTTCTTT
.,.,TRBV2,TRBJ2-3,CASSEGGAKDTQYF,TGTGCCAGCAGTGAAGGCGGGGCAAAAGATACGCAGTATTTT
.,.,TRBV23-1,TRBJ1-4,CASSQPRAANEKLFF,TGCGCCAGCAGTCAGCCCAGGGCAGCTAATGAAAAACTGTTTTTT
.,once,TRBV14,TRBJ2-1,CASSQVASKYNEQFF,TGTGCCAGCAGCCAAGTGGCTTCAAAATACAATGAGCAGTTCTTC
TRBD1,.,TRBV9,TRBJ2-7,CASSRGQGAYEQYF,TGTGCCAGCTCCAGAGGACAGGGGGCCTACGAGCAGTACTTC
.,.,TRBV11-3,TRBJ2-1,CASSLKGNNEQFF,TGTGCCAGCAGCTTGAAGGGAAACAATGAGCAGTTCTTC
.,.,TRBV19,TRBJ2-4,CASSMGQGNIQYF,TGTGCCAGTAGTATGGGGCAGGGGAACATTCAGTACTTC
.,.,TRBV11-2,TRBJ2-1,CASSLIPLNLRSYNEQFF,TGTGCCAGCAGCTTAATTCCCCTTAACCTGCGGTCCTACAATGAGCAGTTCTTC
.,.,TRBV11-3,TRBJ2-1,CASSLPGQGINEQFF,TGTGCCAGCAGCCTTCCCGGGCAGGGGATCAATGAGCAGTTCTTC
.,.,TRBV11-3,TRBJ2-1,CASSRTLGNEQFF,TGTGCCAGCAGCCGGACTCTAGGTAATGAGCAGTTCTTC
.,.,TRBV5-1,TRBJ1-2,CASSWRSPGRSYGYTF,TGCGCCAGCAGCTGGAGGAGCCCAGGGCGCTCCTATGGCTACACCTTC
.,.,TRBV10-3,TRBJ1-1,CATTIGGNTEAFF,TGTGCCACCACTATTGGAGGGAACACTGAAGCTTTCTTT
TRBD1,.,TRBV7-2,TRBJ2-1,CASSLIAGQGVNNEQFF,TGTGCCAGCAGCTTAATTGCGGGCCAGGGGGTAAACAATGAGCAGTTCTTC